This T cell receptor beta chain was captured in a study of blood T cell repertoires in COVID-19. Authors' analysis steps: Reference gene primer amplification gave estimated nucleated cell counts. The table came from immunoSEQ multiplex PCR; TCRdb's copy has only in-frame clones and leaves some out. V and J calls and clone size follow that table, whereas D and trimming were derived from the DNA. The sample yields over 250,000 clones, 85% to 90% seen once. Trimming at V came to 6 bases and at J to 2 bases, leaving 4 bases not matched to a gene. The CDR3 covers 15 residues. Germline values: CDR1 ENHRY, CDR2 SYGVKD. This clone appeared once.

The origin of this receptor is a woman aged 40 to 49 who had recovered from COVID-19. Sequencing was performed on peripheral blood. The chain has TRBV10-3 and TRBJ1-3, with 10 bases identical to TRBD1. CDR3 sequence (DNA): TGTGCCATCAGGACAGGGGGCCTCCCTGGAAACACCATATATTTT. Translated, it gives CAIRTGGLPGNTIYF.